This T cell receptor (beta chain) was documented in a study of cytomegalovirus exposure and HLA in healthy donors listed by TCRdb under 2017. Regarding the complete study: An earlier analysis of some 620 of the donors reported approximately 300 Gb of sequence data and 90 million to 120 million unique TCR beta sequences obtained from approximately 180 million T cells. An early release that covered approximately 600 HLA-typed donors contained approximately 300 gigabases of sequencing data and some 87 million unique TCR sequences. Of the 398 genotyped donors, 65% to 90% fell in the genetic ancestry cluster associated with self-reported Caucasian donors. The study was designed to test whether signatures of past pathogen exposure could be identified by cataloging public T cell receptors. The study profiled the T cell repertoires of more than 500 subjects by immunosequencing and related them to cytomegalovirus serostatus. A separate validation cohort of roughly 130 different subjects was used in addition to the 666-subject first cohort. To predict cytomegalovirus infection status, the study combined high-throughput TCR immunosequencing, statistical association of individual TCRs with disease status, and machine learning. A later analysis re-analyzed previously published TCR beta repertoires from roughly 600 donors and added high-resolution HLA genotyping to study TCR occurrence patterns. The later analysis used no new phenotypic data to find candidate immune exposures, relying instead on TCR beta sequences and their occurrence across donors. In an earlier analysis of 587 of the donors, high-throughput TCR beta sequencing was used to judge whether each TCR beta V gene segment behaved as functional or pseudogenic. Alongside the repertoire data, information on donor age, sex, ethnicity and CMV serostatus was compiled. A later genetic analysis used genome-wide SNP genotypes for 398 of the 666 donors, treating that subset as a discovery cohort. All discovery cohort repertoires had been generated using a single sequencing platform. HLA typing included class I and class II loci at four-digit resolution. The number of donors typed differed by locus, with about 629-630 for A, B, C, DRB1 and DQB1, around 560 for DQA1, under 610 for DPA1, and roughly 450 for DPB1. Because of strong linkage in the cohort, five DR-DQ haplotypes were treated as single units for association and clustering. Across approximately 420 genotyped donors of the cohort, an average of approximately 240,000 unique TCR beta nucleotide sequences per donor were sequenced, and roughly 20% of those sequences were non-productive.

In total, 630 or so healthy bone marrow donors made up the cohort. At the time of sampling, all cohort members were nominally healthy, though unrecorded immune exposures were likely present. The donor was CMV seronegative and was included in the group of a few hundred seronegative cohort members. A peripheral blood sample was provided by each donor, and peripheral blood mononuclear cells were used for TCR beta sequencing. The Qiagen DNeasy Blood Extraction Kit was used to extract genomic DNA from the blood cell samples. The protocol used for the library was the immunoSEQ multiplex PCR assay. For the multiplex PCR, a mixture combining 60 forward primers for TCR Vbeta segments and 13 reverse primers for TCR Jbeta segments was used. A multiplex PCR assay on genomic DNA amplified the CDR3 region of rearranged TCR beta genes. Amplified TCR beta libraries were sequenced as 87-base-pair reads on the Illumina HiSeq System. Under the source paper's analysis protocol: A later analysis counted 75 million to 100 million unique TCR beta chains across the 650 to 700 repertoires, and 10 million to 12 million of these chains were shared by at least two donors. To remove PCR and sequencing errors, raw reads were error-corrected and collapsed into unique sequences using a nearest-neighbor algorithm that merged closely related sequences. V, D and J gene segments were assigned by aligning CDR3 sequences to IMGT reference sequences. For a sequence to be retained, a match of at least six nucleotides to both a V gene segment and a J gene segment was required. A rearrangement was called productive if the CDR3 had no stop codons and remained in frame with V and J, and every other rearrangement was called non-productive. Following IMGT convention, CDR3 was defined as the stretch from the second conserved V-encoded cysteine up to the conserved J-encoded phenylalanine. The earlier analysis of 500 to 600 of the donors excluded sequences that lacked an unambiguous match to a single V gene segment. An earlier analysis of 587 of the donors classified V segments as functional when productive rearrangements were above 56.7% and as segregating when the standard deviation between donors was above 5%. A statistical classification framework was built to diagnose cytomegalovirus status from the catalog of TCR beta chain sequences. In a later analysis, V and J genes were assigned by comparing TCR nucleotide sequences against IMGT/GENE-DB human TR gene sequences. Using the TCRdist pipeline, a later analysis assigned CDR3 sequences along with most-parsimonious VDJ recombination scenarios. In a later analysis, each TCR beta chain was defined by its CDR3 amino acid sequence together with its V-gene family, and reads lacking a unique V-gene family were excluded. A later analysis removed several hundred highly shared, low-generation-probability nucleotide sequences to deal with suspected cross-contamination and a sequencing artifact. For each public chain, a later analysis derived a clonal expansion index from normalized ranks of inferred template counts within each repertoire. A later analysis computed generation probabilities with a VDJ recombination model fitted to out-of-frame rearrangements, and checked the results against IGoR. In a later analysis, TCR-TCR, TCR-HLA and TCR-CMV co-occurrence was scored with hypergeometric tests, and a repertoire-size bias correction was applied to TCR pairs. To estimate false discovery rates, a later analysis permuted the HLA or CMV assignments 20 times. In a later analysis, co-occurring TCRs were grouped using DBSCAN, with TCRdist sequence similarity added in when clustering inside HLA-allele-positive subsets. For co-occurrence clustering, repertoires with fewer than 30,000 or more than 120,000 public chains were excluded, along with a handful of repertoires with anomalous nucleotide sharing. TCRdb took this table from immuneACCESS and kept in-frame rearrangements with V and J called. Such tables lack part of the clones; where checked against another copy, unresolved V genes explain under half of the gap, and the rest is unexplained. The D gene and trimming were derived from the DNA, and the V and J assignments and clone size from that table. The sample yields roughly 140,000 clones; 70% to 80% were counted once. In total, the top ten clones hold 4.9% of the sample.

Beyond this particular receptor, the publication reports: The study listed 164 TCR beta chains as associated with cytomegalovirus. Some IMGT-functional V segments, including TRBV6-2 and TRBV6-3, could not be distinguished by the 87-base-pair reads and were therefore excluded. Because some donors lacked HLA typing at each locus, the association tests relied only on the typed subset. According to a later analysis, parvovirus B19, influenza, CMV and Epstein-Barr virus appeared linked to several top co-occurrence clusters. Immune exposure information for the cohort was limited to CMV serostatus. The classifier was reported to diagnose cytomegalovirus status with high specificity and sensitivity in both the original and validation cohorts. A later analysis found that HLA-associated TCR beta chains were more clonally expanded and had lower generation probabilities than equally common non-associated chains. While some public TCRs were present in many individuals, most TCR sequences turned up only very rarely across donors. In a later analysis, some 17,000 TCR beta sequences were associated with specific HLA alleles at a false discovery rate of 0.05. A few of the identified cytomegalovirus-associated TCR beta chains were confirmed in vitro to be specific for cytomegalovirus antigens. According to a later genetic analysis, donors in an Asian-associated ancestry cluster had fewer N-insertions in productive TCRs than the approximately 630-donor mean. A further reported finding was that TCR beta sequences accurately predicted the HLA-A and HLA-B alleles for most subjects in the first cohort. It was suggested by the authors that the approach could potentially be generalized to other disease states and immunological phenotypes. Linkage disequilibrium might explain the correlated functional status among segregating V segments, but an unknown experimental factor could not be ruled out. A later analysis found that TCR association rates varied across HLA loci, with DRB1 alleles showing the most associated TCRs and HLA-C alleles the fewest. V-gene and J-gene trimming of TCR beta chains was associated with a missense DCLRE1C variant in a later genetic analysis, and the association was replicated in an independent cohort. When HLA alleles, especially DR and DQ, strongly co-occurred, attributing TCR associations to individual alleles was difficult. Roughly uniform sequencing depth across donors was assumed in presence/absence analyses, although this assumption may not hold. In an earlier analysis of under 600 of the donors, most TCR beta V segments were observed in productive rearrangements about 90% or about 30% of the time, broadly matching IMGT annotations. A later analysis found that most CMV-associated TCR beta chains appeared HLA-restricted, with HLA associations seemingly driven largely by CMV exposure. The earlier analysis of approximately 540 of the donors excluded 15 to 20 rarely observed V segments, including chromosome 9 orphons, because counts were too low. The cohort was sequenced for TCR beta chains only, and without alpha or paired-chain data the features that could be detected were limited. A group of highly shared sequence variants was considered likely to be a technical artifact of the sequencing pipeline.

CDR1 and CDR2 were assigned from the germline V gene (reference sequence) as SGHNT and YYREEE. The V end gives up 0 bases and the J end 7 bases, leaving 9 bases in the junction not matched to a gene. The CDR3 runs 16 amino acids, cysteine and phenylalanine included. The DNA shown is the 48-base CDR3, in frame from base 1. With regard to this clone: Its antigen has not been determined. Base qualities are not provided; no much larger clone lies one nucleotide away.

This receptor was obtained from a woman aged 45-65 years in good health and CMV-seronegative. The chain links TRBV5-4 with TRBJ2-5, and 10 junctional nucleotides match TRBD2. Sample: PBMCs. The sequenced DNA is TGTGCCAGCAGCTTGGTTCCCAGCGGGGGGGCGGGGACCCAGTACTTC. Its protein is CASSLVPSGGAGTQYF. With all but the CDR3 taken from the reference TRBV5-4 and TRBJ2-5 genes, the full variable domain is: ETGVTQSPTHLIKTRGQQVTLRCSSQSGHNTVSWYQQALGQGPQFIFQYYREEENGRGNFPPRFSGLQFPNYSSELNVNALELDDSALYLCASSLVPSGGAGTQYFGPGTRLLVL.